Below are 12 T cell receptor beta chains sequenced from a single sample in a study of molecular identifiers for immune sequencing clone quantification. Each CDR3 protein gets one entry after TCRdb re-called the PCR reads with MiXCR. The data contain hundreds of thousands of distinct CDR3 sequences, over 25% of them singletons. Specimen: naive CD8+ T cells from blood, with Jurkat cell RNA spiked in. Indicated subset: FACS-sorted CD8+CD4-CCR7+CD45RA+ naive T cells. The receptors originated from a human donor in good health. Some libraries in this study had Jurkat cell RNA spiked in.

This clonotype has ten or more counts. The chain employs TRBV6-5 and TRBJ2-7; TRBD2 matches at 10 bases. J lost 0 bases, V lost 5 bases, and 7 bases had no gene match. Germline lookup yields CDR1 MNHEY and CDR2 SVGAGI. The CDR3 consists of 16 residues. The CDR3: CASSPYSGGHSYEQYF. The CDR3 DNA reads TGTGCCAGCAGTCCTTATAGCGGGGGGCACTCCTACGAGCAGTACTTC.

This clonotype was counted at least ten times. The chain joins TRBV19 to TRBJ2-3, with D perhaps TRBD1 (5 bases). The length of the CDR3 is 13 residues. V lost 7 bases, J lost 6 bases, and 14 bases lay in between. Germline V gives CDR1 LNHDA, CDR2 SQIVND (reference sequence). CDR3 in amino acids: CASKMGRGDTQYF. CDR3 coding DNA: TGTGCCAGTAAAATGGGGCGCGGCGATACGCAGTATTTT.

As regards this clonotype: Given a much more abundant clone one base away, this may be a read error. The gene calls are TRBV13 and TRBJ2-5, with 7 nucleotides matching TRBD1. CDR1 is PRHDT, CDR2 FYEKMQ, per germline (reference sequence). The CDR3 sequence is 15 residues long. The DNA of the CDR3 is TGTGCCAGCAGCTTAAGCGACAGGGTCCAAGGGACCCAGTACTTC. It encodes CASSLSDRVQGTQYF.

This sequence joins TRBV4-3 and TRBJ2-2, with a weak D call TRBD2 (7 bases). CDR3 length equals 17 residues. CDR1 LGHNA and CDR2 YSLEER come from the germline V gene. Trimming removed 5 bases from V and 2 bases from J, with 18 bases in between. The chain's CDR3 is CASSLDGGLGNTGELFF. CDR3 DNA: TGCGCCAGCAGCTTGGACGGGGGGCTTGGTAACACCGGGGAGCTGTTTTTT.

About this clonotype itself: Compared with germline, one end of the junction differs, possibly owing to a read error. This chain uses TRBV7-9 with TRBJ1-1; maybe TRBD1 (5 bases). Germline V gene data show CDR1 as SEHNR and CDR2 as FQNEAQ (reference sequence). The CDR3 length is 12 residues. CDR3 sequence (DNA): TGTGCCAGCAGCTTTGGAGGGACTGAAGCTCTCTTT. It specifies CASSFGGTEALF.

A remark on this clonotype: A much larger clone lies a single base off, so this may be a read error. The V call is TRBV28, the J call TRBJ2-7; D is possibly TRBD1 (5 bases). CDR3 length: 15 amino acids. The V gene lost 5 bases and the J gene lost 3 bases, with 17 bases spanning the gap. Germline loops: CDR1 MDHEN, CDR2 SYDVKM. CDR3 protein: CASSRKPTGNYEQYF. The CDR3, as DNA: TGTGCCAGCAGTCGGAAACCAACAGGAAACTACGAGCAGTACTTC.

This clonotype has more than one count but fewer than ten. The rearrangement joins TRBV24-1 to TRBJ2-1, with D hard to call. V dropped 0 bases and J dropped 7 bases, with 6 bases sitting between them. The germline CDR1 and CDR2 sequences are KGHDR and SFDVKD. The CDR3 is made up of 13 amino acids. CDR3 residues: CATSDLTTNEQFF. The CDR3, as DNA: TGTGCCACCAGTGATTTGACTACTAATGAGCAGTTCTTC.

Points on this clonotype: Just one base apart from a much larger clone, this may be a read error. No conserved phenylalanine or tryptophan ends this CDR3, so it is likely a read error. The chain combines TRBV30 with TRBJ2-3; 12 bases are shared with TRBD2. Per germline, CDR1 GTSNPN and CDR2 SVGIG (reference sequence). CDR3 length: 16 residues. The ends lost 5 bases at V and 2 bases at J; junction bases unmatched: 8. CDR3 residues: CAWSLGLAGLTDTQYY. The CDR3 coding sequence is TGTGCCTGGTCCTTAGGACTAGCGGGGCTCACAGATACGCAGTATTAT.

This chain uses TRBV30 with TRBJ2-7; D unresolved. CDR1 is GTSNPN and CDR2 is SVGIG in the germline V gene (reference sequence). This CDR3 is built from 13 residues. V was trimmed by 0 bases and J by 5 bases, leaving 11 bases between them. In nucleotides, the CDR3 is TGTGCCTGGAGTGTACATGGGATGGACGAGCAGTACTTC. Translating gives CAWSVHGMDEQYF.

Regarding this clonotype: This may be a read error: a much more frequent sequence differs by one nucleotide. The chain couples TRBV12-3 or TRBV12-4 to TRBJ2-3; 8 nucleotides match TRBD2. The CDR3 length is 15 residues. The CDR3: CASRRETSVTDTQSF. The CDR3 region has the DNA TGTGCCAGCAGACGAGAGACTAGCGTCACAGATACGCAGTCTTTT.

Only a few counts were recorded for this clonotype. The V and J genes are TRBV7-9 and TRBJ2-7; D call uncertain. Germline V lookup: CDR1 SEHNR, CDR2 FQNEAQ (reference sequence). The CDR3 length is 14 residues. The V and J ends lost 1 base and 2 bases respectively, with 9 bases between them. The CDR3 coding sequence is TGTGCCAGCAGCTTAGTAGAGTCGGCCTACGAGCAGTACTTC. This gives the protein CASSLVESAYEQYF.

This clonotype turned up a few times. The J gene is TRBJ2-5, the V gene TRBV14; 7 bases align to TRBD1. After removal of 0 bases from V and 1 base from J, the junction contained 2 bases not matched to a gene. CDR1 SGHDN and CDR2 FVKESK come from the germline V gene. The CDR3 spans 15 residues. CDR3 loop: CASSQDRDSQETQYF. In DNA form, the CDR3 reads TGTGCCAGCAGCCAAGATCGGGACAGCCAAGAGACCCAGTACTTC.